Listed below are T cell receptor beta chains from one sample, sequenced in a study of blood T cell repertoires in COVID-19. TCRdb's copy holds only in-frame clones and misses some; the assay was immunoSEQ multiplex PCR. In the table there are a few hundred thousand clones, around 90% of which are singletons. Source material: peripheral blood. These receptors were collected from a middle-aged man with acute or convalescent COVID-19. CDR3s include the opening cysteine and the closing phenylalanine or tryptophan. The D gene is left open where the match is weak. Clone size, where shown, is once, few, many, or a class for clones that have expanded.

>NA|TRBJ2-3|NA|TRBV19
TGTGCCAGTAATCTAGCCGGTACGCAGTATTTT
CASNLAGTQYF
>NA|TRBJ1-2|TRBD1|TRBV19
TGTGCCAGTAGTAAGGGACAGGGGCCCTATGGCTACACCTTC
CASSKGQGPYGYTF
>NA|TRBJ1-2|NA|TRBV6-6
TGTGCCAGCAGTGATGAAGGGCCAGGGATCTATGGCTACACCTTC
CASSDEGPGIYGYTF
>NA|TRBJ2-7|NA|TRBV27
TGTGCCAGCAGTCCCAACAAGTACATCTCCTACGAGCAGTACTTC
CASSPNKYISYEQYF
>few|TRBJ1-1|NA|TRBV9
TGTGCCAGCAGCGTAGATGGGGGCGCATGGGGCACTGAAGCTTTCTTT
CASSVDGGAWGTEAFF
>NA|TRBJ2-7|TRBD1|TRBV12-3/TRBV12-4
TGTGCCAGCAGCTCCGGGACAGTTCGCGAGCAGTACTTC
CASSSGTVREQYF
>NA|TRBJ1-5|TRBD1|TRBV19
TGTGCCAGTAGTATAGCGAGGGACAGGGCCCGCTATAGCAATCAGCCCCAGCATTTT
CASSIARDRARYSNQPQHF
>NA|TRBJ2-7|TRBD1|TRBV2
TGTGCCAGCAGGGCGACAGGGTACCACGAGCAGTACTTC
CASRATGYHEQYF
>NA|TRBJ2-1|NA|TRBV5-4
TGTGCCAGCAGCAACCGGGGGTACAATGAGCAGTTCTTC
CASSNRGYNEQFF
>NA|TRBJ1-5|TRBD1|TRBV5-6
TGTGCCAGCAGCGCGACAGGGGGCTCACAGCCCCAGCATTTT
CASSATGGSQPQHF
>NA|TRBJ2-1|TRBD1|TRBV27
TGTGCCAGCAGCGGGACAGGGGGGAGCTCCTACAATGAGCAGTTCTTC
CASSGTGGSSYNEQFF
>NA|TRBJ2-5|NA|TRBV11-2
TGTGCCAGCAGCTTAGGAGGGGCGGGGTCGAGGCGGGAGACCCAGTACTTC
CASSLGGAGSRRETQYF
>NA|TRBJ1-1|NA|TRBV12-3/TRBV12-4
TGTGCCAGCAGTCAACTCCGGGACACTGAAGCTTTCTTT
CASSQLRDTEAFF
>NA|TRBJ1-5|NA|TRBV30
TGTGCCTGGACAGGGTCGGGCAATCAGCCCCAGCATTTT
CAWTGSGNQPQHF
>NA|TRBJ2-3|TRBD2|TRBV7-3
TGTGCCAGCAGCCCCACCCCTAGCGGCACGCAGTATTTT
CASSPTPSGTQYF
>NA|TRBJ1-5|TRBD1|TRBV19
TGTGCCAGTAGTATTGGACAGGGGGGAAATCAGCCCCAGCATTTT
CASSIGQGGNQPQHF
>NA|TRBJ2-3|NA|TRBV10-3
TGTGCCATCAGTGCCAATGCCGGGGCAGATACGCAGTATTTT
CAISANAGADTQYF
>NA|TRBJ2-7|NA|TRBV5-6
TGTGCCAGCAGCTTGGCCAAGGACTACACCTACGAGCAGTACTTC
CASSLAKDYTYEQYF
>NA|TRBJ2-3|NA|TRBV24-1
TGTGCCCCCATTCTTCCCTGGTATTTT
CAPILPWYF
>NA|TRBJ2-7|TRBD2|TRBV5-4
TGTGCCAGCAGTTGGAAGGGGACTAGCGGGAGTGGTGAGCAGTACTTC
CASSWKGTSGSGEQYF
>NA|TRBJ2-3|TRBD1|TRBV24-1
TGTGCCACCAGTGAGACAGGGCTGAGCACAGATACGCAGTATTTT
CATSETGLSTDTQYF
>NA|TRBJ1-2|TRBD1|TRBV27
TGTGCCAGCAGTTTACGGACAGGAATCTATGGCTACACCTTC
CASSLRTGIYGYTF
>NA|TRBJ1-1|NA|TRBV28
TGTGCCAGCAGTTTGGGGGGGCGCCTTATATTCACTGAAGCTTTCTTT
CASSLGGRLIFTEAFF
>NA|TRBJ2-3|TRBD2|TRBV9
TGTGCCAGCAGCCCCCTCGGGACTAGCGGGGGGGCCGTGGATACGCAGTATTTT
CASSPLGTSGGAVDTQYF
>NA|TRBJ2-7|TRBD2|TRBV18
TGTGCCAGCTCACCCACGGGAGGGAGTTTAAGTATGAGCGAGCAGTACTTC
CASSPTGGSLSMSEQYF
>NA|TRBJ2-1|TRBD2|TRBV28
TGTGCCAGCAGTCCGCTAGCGGGAGGGCTTTCCTACAATGAGCAGTTCTTC
CASSPLAGGLSYNEQFF
>NA|TRBJ1-2|TRBD1|TRBV7-8
TGTGCCAGCAGCTCCCGTTTGTGGGACAGGGAGAATGGCTACACCTTC
CASSSRLWDRENGYTF
>NA|TRBJ2-7|TRBD1|TRBV7-9
TGTGCCAGCAGCTCCGGACAGGGCCCCTACGAGCAGTACTTC
CASSSGQGPYEQYF
>NA|TRBJ2-5|TRBD2|TRBV27
TGTGCCAGCAGTTTATGGGGGACTAGCGGGACCAGTCAAGAGACCCAGTACTTC
CASSLWGTSGTSQETQYF
>NA|TRBJ2-1|TRBD2|TRBV7-9
TGTGCCAGCAGCTTATTAGGGAGCGGGAGGAGGAACAATGAGCAGTTCTTC
CASSLLGSGRRNNEQFF
>NA|TRBJ1-2|TRBD1|TRBV2
TGTGCCAGCAGGGCTGACAGGGTGATTCTATACTATGGCTACACCTTC
CASRADRVILYYGYTF
>NA|TRBJ1-1|NA|TRBV4-1
TGCGCCAGCAGCCAAGCACAGGGCGTCGCTGAAGCTTTCTTT
CASSQAQGVAEAFF
>once|TRBJ2-2|TRBD1|TRBV6-2/TRBV6-3
TGTGCCAGCAGTTCCGGGACAGGGGCCGGGGAGCTGTTTTTT
CASSSGTGAGELFF
>once|TRBJ2-1|TRBD2|TRBV4-1
TGCGCCAGCAGCCATGGACTAGCGGGAGGGCCAAGCTCCTACAATGAGCAGTTCTTC
CASSHGLAGGPSSYNEQFF
>NA|TRBJ1-2|NA|TRBV4-2
TGTGCCAGCAGCCAAGTCGGGGGATATGGCTACACCTTC
CASSQVGGYGYTF
>NA|TRBJ2-3|NA|TRBV9
TGTGCCAGCAGCGGAACGACAGGGCGGGGGGCAGATACGCAGTATTTT
CASSGTTGRGADTQYF
>NA|TRBJ2-6|NA|TRBV5-6
TGTGCCAGCAGCTTATTCAGTACTGGGGCCAACGTCCTGACTTTC
CASSLFSTGANVLTF
>NA|TRBJ2-5|TRBD2|TRBV5-8
TGTGCCAGCAGCCGGGGACTAGCGGGGCAAGAGACCCAGTACTTC
CASSRGLAGQETQYF
>NA|TRBJ2-7|TRBD1|TRBV13
TGTGCCAGCAGCTCCCAGGGCGACAGGGGGCTAAACGAGCAGTACTTC
CASSSQGDRGLNEQYF
>NA|TRBJ2-3|TRBD2|TRBV9
TGTGCCAGCAGCGGTCGGGAGGGCCAAGATACGCAGTATTTT
CASSGREGQDTQYF